A single sample is the source of the 27 T cell receptor beta chains below, sequenced in a study of siplizumab effects on memory and regulatory T cells. TCRdb keeps only in-frame clones here, not all; method: immunoSEQ multiplex PCR. The table includes some 56,000 clones, just over 95% detected once. Sequences were obtained from naive CD8+ T cells sorted from blood. Every receptor here comes from a human donor in good health.

The gene calls are TRBV6-5 and TRBJ1-6; weak D call: TRBD1 (5 bases). Germline V gene data show CDR1 as MNHEY and CDR2 as SVGAGI. This CDR3 is 14 amino acids long. V was cut by 0 bases and J by 7 bases, with 7 bases left in between. The CDR3 sequence is CASSYSGGNSPLHF. The CDR3 nucleotides read TGTGCCAGCAGTTACTCGGGGGGGAATTCACCCCTCCACTTT.

About this clone itself: The same CDR3 can be traced to other DNA sequences in this sample. This sequence joins TRBV30 and TRBJ1-1; the D is unclear. In germline, CDR1 is GTSNPN, CDR2 SVGIG (reference sequence). V lost 0 bases to trimming and J lost 1 base, with 6 bases between them. The CDR3 is made up of 13 amino acids. CDR3 sequence: CAWSVDRNTEAFF. The CDR3 DNA is TGTGCCTGGAGTGTAGACCGGAACACTGAAGCTTTCTTT. Using reference TRBV30 and TRBJ1-1 for the parts outside the CDR3, the full variable domain is SQTIHQWPATLVQPVGSPLSLECTVEGTSNPNLYWYRQAAGRGLQLLFYSVGIGQISSEVPQNLSASRPQDRQFILSSKKLLLSDSGFYLCAWSVDRNTEAFFGQGTRLTVV.

The V call is TRBV4-1, the J call TRBJ2-1, with a tentative D call TRBD1 (6 bases). The CDR3 has 16 amino acids. Germline values: CDR1 MGHRA, CDR2 YSYEKL. Trimming took off 5 bases at V and 3 bases at J, with 17 bases between the two ends. CDR3 protein: CASSSSPNRVYNEQFF. The CDR3 DNA is TGCGCCAGCAGCTCCTCTCCCAACAGGGTCTACAATGAGCAGTTCTTC.

This rearrangement joins TRBV7-6 to TRBJ2-3; 10 nucleotides align to TRBD1. With V trimmed by 5 bases and J by 4 bases, 6 bases remained unmatched. Per the germline V gene, CDR1 is SGHVS and CDR2 is FNYEAQ. This CDR3 has 15 residues. The CDR3 sequence is CASSTTGGVSDTQYF. CDR3 nucleotides: TGTGCCAGCAGCACGACAGGGGGCGTCTCAGATACGCAGTATTTT.

The V call is TRBV7-9, the J call TRBJ2-1; 12 positions match TRBD2. Germline V gives CDR1 SEHNR, CDR2 FQNEAQ (reference sequence). This CDR3 region has 16 residues. The V gene end was trimmed by 3 bases and the J gene end by 4 bases; junction bases not matched to a gene: 4. Here the CDR3 DNA reads TGTGCCAGCAGCTTTGGGACTAGCGGGCGTTACAATGAGCAGTTCTTC. It encodes CASSFGTSGRYNEQFF.

The genes are TRBV5-5 and TRBJ2-3, with no clear D. The CDR3 consists of 12 residues. The germline V gene has CDR1 SGHKS and CDR2 YYEKEE (reference sequence). With 1 base removed from V and 4 bases from J, the gap between germline ends came to 4 bases. CDR3 nucleotides: TGTGCCAGCAGCTTGTTGGCAGATACGCAGTATTTT. It encodes CASSLLADTQYF. The entire variable domain, with the rest obtained from reference TRBV5-5 and TRBJ2-3, is as follows: DAGVTQSPTHLIKTRGQQVTLRCSPISGHKSVSWYQQVLGQGPQFIFQYYEKEERGRGNFPDRFSARQFPNYSSELNVNALLLGDSALYLCASSLLADTQYFGPGTRLTVL.

The chain has TRBV4-2 and TRBJ2-7; 7 nucleotides line up with TRBD2. Germline assignment: CDR1 LGHNA and CDR2 YNFKEQ. This CDR3 contains 15 residues. J was trimmed by 3 bases and V by 3 bases; bases with no gene match: 8. Written as DNA, the CDR3 is TGTGCCAGCAGCCAGCCCGGACTAGGCAACTACGAGCAGTACTTC. Translation: CASSQPGLGNYEQYF.

The V call is TRBV7-3, the J call TRBJ1-5; D possibly corresponds to TRBD1 (5 bases). Trimming cost V 5 bases and J 5 bases, with 16 bases left between them. This CDR3 spans 15 amino acids. Germline V gene sequence: CDR1 SGHTA, CDR2 FQGTGA. The CDR3 sequence: CASSRRPGRDQPQHF. CDR3 DNA sequence: TGTGCCAGCAGCCGACGGCCAGGGAGGGATCAGCCCCAGCATTTT.

V usage is TRBV27 and J usage is TRBJ2-7; D tentatively reads TRBD1 or TRBD2 (5 bases each). Germline CDR1 reads MNHEY; CDR2 reads SMNVEV (reference sequence). The ends were cut back, 3 bases at V and 3 bases at J, with 9 bases in the middle. The CDR3 is 13 residues long. The CDR3 DNA is TGTGCCAGCAGTTTGGGACCGAACTACGAGCAGTACTTC. Translation: CASSLGPNYEQYF.

The chain uses TRBV29-1 and TRBJ2-7, with D perhaps TRBD2 (6 bases). Trimming left V 5 bases short and J 1 base short, with 12 bases between. This CDR3 spans 13 amino acids. In germline, CDR1 is SQVTM, CDR2 ANQGSEA. The CDR3 DNA reads TGCAGCGTTTTGGAGGGATCGTCCTACGAGCAGTACTTC. Its translation is CSVLEGSSYEQYF.

The chain carries TRBV9 and TRBJ2-7; D is uncertain. V lost 0 bases, J lost 6 bases, and 10 bases lay in between. The CDR3 extends over 13 amino acids. Germline V lookup: CDR1 SGDLS, CDR2 YYNGEE. CDR3 protein: CASSVEGSGEQYF. For the CDR3, the DNA is TGTGCCAGCAGCGTAGAAGGGTCCGGCGAGCAGTACTTC.

J is TRBJ2-7 and V is TRBV9, with TRBD2 identical over 8 bases. The CDR3 totals 16 residues. V shed 0 bases and J 0 bases; nucleotides not matched to a gene: 5. In germline, CDR1 is SGDLS, CDR2 YYNGEE. CDR3 protein: CASSVEASGFSYEQYF. CDR3 DNA sequence: TGTGCCAGCAGCGTAGAGGCTAGCGGGTTCTCCTACGAGCAGTACTTC.

The J gene is TRBJ2-5, the V gene TRBV18; no clear D gene. V was shortened by 0 bases and J by 1 base, with 9 bases between the two germline ends. The V gene's germline CDR1 is KGHSH and CDR2 LQKENI. The CDR3 is 15 residues long. The CDR3 region is CASSPPAGSQETQYF. CDR3 coding DNA: TGTGCCAGCTCACCACCGGCCGGGTCCCAAGAGACCCAGTACTTC.

This clone was detected once. The chain carries TRBV5-8 and TRBJ2-7, with 9 bases that match TRBD1. The CDR3 is made up of 15 amino acids. V shed 3 bases and J 5 bases; nucleotides not matched to a gene: 9. In germline, CDR1 is SGHTS, CDR2 YDEGEE. The CDR3 sequence: CASSSGTGSWDEQYF. The CDR3 region has the DNA TGTGCCAGCAGCTCCGGGACAGGGAGTTGGGACGAGCAGTACTTC.

The gene calls are TRBV9 and TRBJ2-1; 10 bases line up with TRBD2. Trimming cost V 0 bases and J 5 bases; bases outside gene matches: 2. This CDR3 contains 15 residues. Germline loops: CDR1 SGDLS, CDR2 YYNGEE. The CDR3 protein is CASSVEGLADNEQFF. The CDR3 DNA follows: TGTGCCAGCAGCGTAGAAGGACTAGCGGACAATGAGCAGTTCTTC.

This chain connects TRBV27 to TRBJ2-4; D is unclear. V was shortened by 4 bases and J by 0 bases, with 7 bases between the two germline ends. CDR1 is MNHEY, CDR2 SMNVEV, per germline (reference sequence). This CDR3 has 14 amino acids. The chain's CDR3 is CASSSQLAKNIQYF. The DNA of the CDR3 is TGTGCCAGCAGTTCCCAACTAGCCAAAAACATTCAGTACTTC.

The chain recombines TRBV12-5 with TRBJ1-2; D might be TRBD1 (6 bases). V lost 1 base to trimming and J lost 0 bases, with 12 bases between them. The length of the CDR3 is 16 residues. Looked up from germline, CDR1 is LGHNT and CDR2 is FRNRAP. The CDR3 DNA follows: TGTGCTAGTGGTTTGGGCTCAGGGGCCCCTAACTATGGCTACACCTTC. This gives the protein CASGLGSGAPNYGYTF.

The chain joins TRBV6-5 to TRBJ2-1; 8 nucleotides agree with TRBD1. The CDR3 spans 12 residues. With V trimmed by 10 bases and J by 8 bases, 7 bases remained unmatched. CDR1 is MNHEY and CDR2 is SVGAGI in the germline V gene. The CDR3 region has the DNA TGTGCCACCGGACAGGGTACGGATGAGCAGTTCTTC. This gives the protein CATGQGTDEQFF.

This chain links TRBV5-6 with TRBJ2-7; D possibly corresponds to TRBD2 (5 bases). The CDR3 contains 14 residues. V was cut by 2 bases and J by 2 bases, with 11 bases left in between. Germline V CDR1 and CDR2: SGHDT, YYEEEE. The CDR3 loop reads CASSLWAGAYEQYF. Written as DNA, the CDR3 is TGTGCCAGCAGCTTATGGGCGGGCGCCTACGAGCAGTACTTC. The full variable domain, its missing parts supplied by reference TRBV5-6 and TRBJ2-7, is DAGVTQSPTHLIKTRGQQVTLRCSPKSGHDTVSWYQQALGQGPQFIFQYYEEEERQRGNFPDRFSGHQFPNYSSELNVNALLLGDSALYLCASSLWAGAYEQYFGPGTRLTVT.

The chain recombines TRBV4-1 with TRBJ2-7, with 8 bases identical to TRBD2. The CDR3 has 15 amino acids. CDR1 is MGHRA and CDR2 is YSYEKL in the germline V gene. V gave up 1 base and J gave up 4 bases; unmatched junction bases: 6. CDR3 nucleotides: TGCGCCAGCAGCCAAGTATTAGCGGGATCTTACGAGCAGTACTTC. Translated, it gives CASSQVLAGSYEQYF.

The CDR3 nucleotides are TGTGCCAGCAAGGGGGCGGGAGGTTCTTGGGAGCAGTTCTTC. This sequence encodes CASKGAGGSWEQFF. This rearrangement joins TRBV7-9 to TRBJ2-1; tentative D call: TRBD2 (8 bases). The germline V gene encodes CDR1 SEHNR and CDR2 FQNEAQ (reference sequence). Trimming stripped 7 bases from V and 10 bases from J, with 20 bases between. The CDR3 runs 14 residues.

The chain couples TRBV13 to TRBJ2-1; no definite D call. V was cut by 1 base and J by 6 bases, with 7 bases left in between. Per germline, CDR1 PRHDT and CDR2 FYEKMQ (reference sequence). The CDR3 totals 13 residues. In DNA, the CDR3 is TGTGCCAGCAGCTTAGCCCGGTTCAATGAGCAGTTCTTC. Protein sequence: CASSLARFNEQFF. The whole variable domain, filled in from reference TRBV13 and TRBJ2-1, reads AAGVIQSPRHLIKEKRETATLKCYPIPRHDTVYWYQQGPGQDPQFLISFYEKMQSDKGSIPDRFSAQQFSDYHSELNMSSLELGDSALYFCASSLARFNEQFFGPGTRLTVL.

The gene calls are TRBV28 and TRBJ2-2; 11 positions agree with TRBD2. This CDR3 has 17 residues. Germline V gene data show CDR1 as MDHEN and CDR2 as SYDVKM. Trimming cost V 5 bases and J 3 bases; bases outside gene matches: 8. The CDR3 coding sequence is TGTGCCAGCAGTAACTTAGCGGGAGGGCCGGACACCGGGGAGCTGTTTTTT. Protein: CASSNLAGGPDTGELFF.

This clone was found once. The CDR3 DNA reads as TGTGCCAGTAGTATTGGGACAGGGTTCGAGCAGTACTTC. It encodes CASSIGTGFEQYF. V and J are TRBV19 and TRBJ2-7, with 9 nucleotides matching TRBD1. The CDR3 is made up of 13 amino acids. The germline V gene has CDR1 LNHDA and CDR2 SQIVND (reference sequence). The J segment lost 6 bases and the V segment lost 3 bases, leaving 3 bases of the junction unmatched.

In this sample, this clone turned up once. The CDR3: CATSSEIGGQPQHF. The DNA of the CDR3 is TGTGCCACCAGCAGCGAAATAGGGGGTCAGCCCCAGCATTTT. V is TRBV15 and J is TRBJ1-5; possible D gene TRBD1, 6 bases. CDR1 LNHNV and CDR2 YYDKDF come from the germline V gene (reference sequence). This CDR3 has 14 residues. With 3 bases removed from V and 6 bases from J, the gap between germline ends came to 12 bases.

The chain recombines TRBV2 with TRBJ2-5, with D uncertain. CDR3 length equals 11 residues. V was cut by 6 bases and J by 14 bases, with 16 bases left in between. Germline CDR1 reads SNHLY; CDR2 reads FYNNEI. The CDR3 coding sequence is TGTGCCAGCAGCCTAGTTCAAGGTCCATACTTC. Translating it yields CASSLVQGPYF.

The chain's CDR3 is CASSFQKGMNTEAFF. The CDR3 DNA reads TGTGCCAGCAGTTTCCAGAAAGGAATGAACACTGAAGCTTTCTTT. V and J are TRBV28 and TRBJ1-1; no firm D call. This CDR3 is built from 15 residues. V was pared by 3 bases and J by 0 bases, with 11 bases between. Germline assignment: CDR1 MDHEN and CDR2 SYDVKM.